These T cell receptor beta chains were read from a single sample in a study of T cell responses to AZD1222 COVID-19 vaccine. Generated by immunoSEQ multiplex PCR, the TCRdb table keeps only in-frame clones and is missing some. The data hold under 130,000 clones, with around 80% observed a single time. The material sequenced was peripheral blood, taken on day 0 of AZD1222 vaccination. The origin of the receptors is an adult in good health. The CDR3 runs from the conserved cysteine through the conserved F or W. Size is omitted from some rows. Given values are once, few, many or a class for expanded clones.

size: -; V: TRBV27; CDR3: CASRRIRGGDFNYGYTF
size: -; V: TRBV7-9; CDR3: CASSFPPTGSYEQYF
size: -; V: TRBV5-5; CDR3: CASSLLPNSNQPQHF
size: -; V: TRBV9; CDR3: CASSAPGGYEQYF
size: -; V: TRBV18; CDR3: CASSPSRVSGYEQYF
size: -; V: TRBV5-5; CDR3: CASSLEGWGAYNSPLHF
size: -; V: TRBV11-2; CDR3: CASSLSLGYRSTDTQYF
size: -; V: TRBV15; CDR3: CATSRDRTISGNTIYF
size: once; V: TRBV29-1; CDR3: CSVGFGQGLTDTQYF
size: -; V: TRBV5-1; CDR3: CASSEGTGVGQPQHF
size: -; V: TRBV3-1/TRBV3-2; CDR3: CASSGKRGVNTEAFF
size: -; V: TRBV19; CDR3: CASSIDHAGTQPQHF
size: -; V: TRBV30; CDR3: CALTGQGVNSYNSPLHF
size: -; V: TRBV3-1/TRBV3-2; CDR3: CASSQSVVDRPLSGNTIYF
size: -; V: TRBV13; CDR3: CASTLRGPNNEQFF
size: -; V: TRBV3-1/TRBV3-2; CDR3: CASSQGLGTIHEAFF
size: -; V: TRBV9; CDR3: CASSVGTSGPYQETQYF
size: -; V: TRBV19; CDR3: CASSIDLTGELFF
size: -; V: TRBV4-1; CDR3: CASSQDKAGRQTQYF
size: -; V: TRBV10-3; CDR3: CAISAILVGEAFF
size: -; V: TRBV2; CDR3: CASSESFGYGQGTQYF